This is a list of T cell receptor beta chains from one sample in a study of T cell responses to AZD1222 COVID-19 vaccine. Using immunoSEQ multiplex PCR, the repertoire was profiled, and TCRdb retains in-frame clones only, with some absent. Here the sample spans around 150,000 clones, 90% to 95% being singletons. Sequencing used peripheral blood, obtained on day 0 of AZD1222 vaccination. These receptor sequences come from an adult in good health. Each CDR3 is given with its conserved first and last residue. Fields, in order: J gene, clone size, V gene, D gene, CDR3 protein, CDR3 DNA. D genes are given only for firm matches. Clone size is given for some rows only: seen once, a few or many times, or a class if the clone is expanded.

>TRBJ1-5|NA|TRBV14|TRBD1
CASSAHRGRSSNQPQHF
TGTGCCAGCAGCGCCCACAGGGGGCGCAGCAGCAATCAGCCCCAGCATTTT
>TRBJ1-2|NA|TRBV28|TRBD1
CASSSGQGRGGYTF
TGTGCCAGCAGTTCGGGACAGGGGAGGGGTGGCTACACCTTC
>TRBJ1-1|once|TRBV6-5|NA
CASRTGTGSEAFF
TGTGCCAGCAGAACCGGGACCGGGAGTGAAGCTTTCTTT
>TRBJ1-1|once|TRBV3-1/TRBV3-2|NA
CASSQDHGRGNTEAFF
TGTGCCAGCAGCCAAGATCATGGCAGGGGAAACACTGAAGCTTTCTTT
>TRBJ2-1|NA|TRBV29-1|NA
CSVEGDPSGVDYNEQFF
TGCAGCGTTGAAGGGGATCCGTCCGGCGTAGACTACAATGAGCAGTTCTTC
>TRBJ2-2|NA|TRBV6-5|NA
CASSLVAGTGELFF
TGTGCCAGCAGTTTGGTGGCCGGCACCGGGGAGCTGTTTTTT
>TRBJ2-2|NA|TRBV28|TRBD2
CASRGSGRGVTGELFF
TGTGCCAGCAGGGGAAGCGGGAGAGGCGTAACCGGGGAGCTGTTTTTT
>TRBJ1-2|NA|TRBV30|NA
CAWRPGNYGYTF
TGTGCCTGGAGGCCAGGGAACTATGGCTACACCTTC
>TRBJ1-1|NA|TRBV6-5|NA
CASSRTDPNYTEAFF
TGTGCCAGCAGCCGTACCGACCCTAATTACACTGAAGCTTTCTTT
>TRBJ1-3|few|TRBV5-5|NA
CASSPAYDGNTIYF
TGTGCCAGCAGCCCGGCTTACGATGGAAACACCATATATTTT
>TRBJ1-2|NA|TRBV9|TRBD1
CASHPGQNNYGYTF
TGTGCCAGCCATCCGGGACAGAACAACTATGGCTACACCTTC
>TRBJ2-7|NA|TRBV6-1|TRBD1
CASSEERGQGLYF
TGTGCCAGCAGTGAAGAGCGCGGACAGGGCTTGTACTTC
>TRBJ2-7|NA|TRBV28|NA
CASSLSPQYAYEQYF
TGTGCCAGCAGTTTATCCCCACAGTACGCCTACGAGCAGTACTTC
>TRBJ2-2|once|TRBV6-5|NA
CASSYSIANTGELFF
TGTGCCAGCAGTTACTCTATCGCGAACACCGGGGAGCTGTTTTTT
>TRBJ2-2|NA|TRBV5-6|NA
CASRDESNTGELFF
TGTGCCAGCAGGGACGAATCGAACACCGGGGAGCTGTTTTTT
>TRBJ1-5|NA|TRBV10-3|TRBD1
CAISEGQGDQPQHF
TGTGCCATCAGTGAGGGGCAGGGGGATCAGCCCCAGCATTTT
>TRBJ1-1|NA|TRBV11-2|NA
CASSSTRSLMNTEAFF
TGTGCCAGCAGCTCAACTAGGAGTCTCATGAACACTGAAGCTTTCTTT
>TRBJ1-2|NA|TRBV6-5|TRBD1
CASSPDRGQRRGYTF
TGTGCCAGCAGCCCGGACAGGGGGCAGAGGAGGGGCTACACCTTC
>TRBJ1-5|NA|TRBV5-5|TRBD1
CASSSGQGYNQPQHF
TGTGCCAGCAGCTCGGGACAGGGGTACAATCAGCCCCAGCATTTT
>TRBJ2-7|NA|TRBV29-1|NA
CSVVSGDFTSEQYF
TGCAGCGTTGTATCAGGGGATTTCACTTCCGAGCAGTACTTC
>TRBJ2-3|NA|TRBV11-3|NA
CASSSRLGTDTQYF
TGTGCCAGCAGCTCGAGACTAGGCACAGATACGCAGTATTTT
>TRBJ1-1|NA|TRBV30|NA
CAWSVRGWNTEAFF
TGTGCCTGGAGTGTTCGGGGTTGGAACACTGAAGCTTTCTTT
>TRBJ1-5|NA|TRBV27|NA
CASSLSWGQPQHF
TGTGCCAGCAGTTTATCTTGGGGTCAGCCCCAGCATTTT
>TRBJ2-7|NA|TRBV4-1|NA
CASSQDPGQGYEQYF
TGCGCCAGCAGCCAAGATCCCGGACAAGGATACGAGCAGTACTTC
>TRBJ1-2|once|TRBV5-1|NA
CASSTSGIVDGYTF
TGCGCCAGCAGTACATCCGGGATCGTCGATGGCTACACCTTC